This T cell receptor (beta chain) is drawn from a study of cytomegalovirus exposure and HLA in healthy donors. The PCR was carried out with 60 Vbeta primers and 13 Jbeta primers. Authors' methods: Later reanalysis found around 84 million unique TCR beta chains, around 10 million of them shared. Here immunoSEQ multiplex PCR was the method, and the copy in TCRdb shows in-frame clones only, minus some. The V and J calls and clone size are taken from that table; D and trimming were inferred from the DNA. The sample lists about 110,000 clones; around four fifths were seen once. Findings and caveats of the study: Earlier analysis looked at TCR beta V segments, and most were productive about 90% or about 30% of the time. Immune exposure information comprised only CMV serostatus. In a later analysis, TCR beta V- and J-gene trimming was associated with a missense DCLRE1C variant.

Deletions cut 6 bases from V and 12 bases from J, with 18 bases between. The CDR3 is made up of 12 amino acids. CDR1 is MDHEN and CDR2 is SYDVKM in the germline V gene. A note on this clone: Its specificity is not known.

Sequenced sample: PBMCs. J is TRBJ2-7 and V is TRBV28; D call uncertain. The receptor's source is a woman aged 55-75 years in good health and CMV-seropositive. CDR3 region: CASSPVNRWLYF. The CDR3 DNA is TGTGCCAGCAGCCCGGTAAACCGATGGTTGTACTTC.